Listed below are T cell receptor beta chains from one sample, sequenced in a study of monozygotic twins with inflammatory bowel disease. TCRdb re-called the 5' RACE reads and shows each CDR3 protein once, DNA omitted. The repertoire table contains a few hundred thousand distinct CDR3 sequences. The sample was blood. The receptors originated from a human donor with ulcerative colitis or Crohn's disease, or a healthy co-twin of an affected twin (not recorded which). CDR3s include the opening cysteine and the closing phenylalanine or tryptophan.

>TRBJ2-7|TRBV7-3
CASSSRGNGLYEQYF
>TRBJ2-7|TRBV11-2
CASSSTGTSGGFSYEQYF
>TRBJ2-3|TRBV20-1
CSASLAGGPDTQYF
>TRBJ1-6|TRBV11-3
CASSLGQKSPLHF
>TRBJ2-1|TRBV24-1
CATSDPGQKNEQFF
>TRBJ2-7|TRBV6-2/TRBV6-3
CASNRDRDYEQYF
>TRBJ2-3|TRBV6-5
CASSYFGDPSTDTQYF
>TRBJ2-7|TRBV6-1
CASSRWGQGVYEQYF
>TRBJ2-1|TRBV18
CASSPLGQGASEQFF
>TRBJ2-3|TRBV27
CASSAGLAFPDTQYF
>TRBJ2-1|TRBV7-2
CASSLLTGPHEQFF
>TRBJ2-7|TRBV11-2
CASSFGDPPYEQYF
>TRBJ2-1|TRBV5-5
CASSLVGGVYNERFF
>TRBJ2-3|TRBV20-1
CSASRAYTDTQYF
>TRBJ2-5|TRBV3-1
CASSQDWLRGEEETQYF
>TRBJ2-2|TRBV5-1
CASSLARTGESGELFF
>TRBJ1-2|TRBV7-2
CASGTLTGAGYGYTF
>TRBJ1-2|TRBV2
CASNLQGDYGYTF